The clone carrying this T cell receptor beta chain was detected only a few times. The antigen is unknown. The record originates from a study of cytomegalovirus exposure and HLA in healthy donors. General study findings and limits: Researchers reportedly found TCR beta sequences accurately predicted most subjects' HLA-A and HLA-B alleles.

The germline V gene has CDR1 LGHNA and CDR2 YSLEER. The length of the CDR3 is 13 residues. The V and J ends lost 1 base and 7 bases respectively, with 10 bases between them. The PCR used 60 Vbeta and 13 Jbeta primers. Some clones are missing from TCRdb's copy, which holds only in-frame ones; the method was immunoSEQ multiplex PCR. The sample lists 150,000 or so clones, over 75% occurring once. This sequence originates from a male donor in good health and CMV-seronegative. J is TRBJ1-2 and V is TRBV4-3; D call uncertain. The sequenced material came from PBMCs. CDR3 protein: CASSQAGIPGYTF. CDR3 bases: TGCGCCAGCAGCCAAGCGGGGATACCTGGCTACACCTTC.